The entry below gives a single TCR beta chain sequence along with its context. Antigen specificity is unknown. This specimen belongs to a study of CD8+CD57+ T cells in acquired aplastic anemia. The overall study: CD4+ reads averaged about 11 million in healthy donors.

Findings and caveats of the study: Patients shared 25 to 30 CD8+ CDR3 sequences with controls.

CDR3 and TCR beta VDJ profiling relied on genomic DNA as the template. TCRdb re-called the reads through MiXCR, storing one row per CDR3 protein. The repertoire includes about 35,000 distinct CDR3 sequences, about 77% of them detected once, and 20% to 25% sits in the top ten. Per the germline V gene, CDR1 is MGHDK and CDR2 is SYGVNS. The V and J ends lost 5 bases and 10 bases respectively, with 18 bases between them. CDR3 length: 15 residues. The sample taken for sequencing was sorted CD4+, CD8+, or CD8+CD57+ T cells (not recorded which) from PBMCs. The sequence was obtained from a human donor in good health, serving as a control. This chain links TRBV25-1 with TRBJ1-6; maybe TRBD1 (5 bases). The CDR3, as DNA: TGTGCCAGCAGTTTGAGTCAGGGTCCCCTATCACCCCTCCACTTT. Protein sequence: CASSLSQGPLSPLHF.